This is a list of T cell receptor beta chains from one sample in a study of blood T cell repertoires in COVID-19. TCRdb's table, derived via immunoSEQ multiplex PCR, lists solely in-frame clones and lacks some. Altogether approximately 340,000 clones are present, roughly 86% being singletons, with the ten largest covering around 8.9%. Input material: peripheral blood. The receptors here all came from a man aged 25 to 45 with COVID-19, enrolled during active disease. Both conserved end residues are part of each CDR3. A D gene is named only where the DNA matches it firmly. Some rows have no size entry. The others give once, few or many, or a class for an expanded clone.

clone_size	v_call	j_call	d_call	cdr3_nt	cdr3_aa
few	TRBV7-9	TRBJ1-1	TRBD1	TGTGCCAGCAGCTTAGGGCAGGGGGCTAGCACTGAAGCTTTCTTT	CASSLGQGASTEAFF
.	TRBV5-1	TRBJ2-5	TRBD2	TGCGCCAGCAGCTTGGGACTAGCGGGAGTATATTTTCCCGAGACCCAGTACTTC	CASSLGLAGVYFPETQYF
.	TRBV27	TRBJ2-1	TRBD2	TGTGCCAGCAGTTTAGGACTAGCGGGCCTTTACAATGAGCAGTTCTTC	CASSLGLAGLYNEQFF
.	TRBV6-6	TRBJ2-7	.	TGTGCCAGCAGCCCTCCGGGAGTGGGTTACGAGCAGTACTTC	CASSPPGVGYEQYF
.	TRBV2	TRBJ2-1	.	TGTGCCAGCAGGCCACAGGGTGGGAGCTCCTACAATGAGCAGTTCTTC	CASRPQGGSSYNEQFF
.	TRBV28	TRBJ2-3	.	TGTGCCAGCCACCGGGACTTACAGGATACGCAGTATTTT	CASHRDLQDTQYF
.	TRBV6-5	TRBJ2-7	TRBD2	TGTGCCAGCAGGATCCTGGCGGGGGGCTCCTACGAGCAGTACTTC	CASRILAGGSYEQYF
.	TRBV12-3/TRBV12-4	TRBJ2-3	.	TGTGCCAGCCTTAAAGGAGAGGAAGATACGCAGTATTTT	CASLKGEEDTQYF
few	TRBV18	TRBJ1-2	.	TGTGCCAGCTCGCCGGGACTACAGGGCTACACCTTC	CASSPGLQGYTF
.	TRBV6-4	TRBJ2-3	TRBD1	TGTGCCAGCAGTGAAGGGACAGGGGAGGCAGATACGCAGTATTTT	CASSEGTGEADTQYF
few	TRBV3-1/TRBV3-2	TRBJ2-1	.	TGTGCCAGCAGCCAATCCGGCTCCTACAATGAGCAGTTCTTC	CASSQSGSYNEQFF
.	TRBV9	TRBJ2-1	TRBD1	TGTGCCAGCAGCGCTCCTAATGGACAGGGAAGGGTCGGGCCTTACAATGAGCAGTTCTTC	CASSAPNGQGRVGPYNEQFF
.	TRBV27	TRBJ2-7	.	TGTGCCAGCAGTTTATCGCAGGGCTCCTACGAGCAGTACTTC	CASSLSQGSYEQYF
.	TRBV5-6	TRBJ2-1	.	TGTGCCAGCAGCTTGGCAACCGGCAATGAGCAGTTCTTC	CASSLATGNEQFF